The table lists the clone carrying this T cell receptor (beta chain) with many counts. Read data end 3 residues before the CDR3 end; the end is taken from the germline J gene. The source of the sample is a study of T cell clonality in common variable immunodeficiency. Per germline, CDR1 SGHVS and CDR2 FNYEAQ. The CDR3 spans 13 residues. TCRdb's copy holds only in-frame clones and misses some; the assay was immunoSEQ multiplex PCR. This sample has about 74,000 clones, each found more than once. J is TRBJ1-2 and V is TRBV7-6, with D tentatively TRBD1 (6 bases). Material: peripheral blood mononuclear cells. This clonotype was sampled from a person aged 18 to 75 in good health. The CDR3 reads CASSLGGQGGYTF. The sequenced part of the CDR3 DNA is TGTGCCAGCAGCTTGGGGGGGCAGGGCGGC.